The source of this TCR beta chain is a study of blood T cell repertoires in COVID-19. Background on the study: Both acute and convalescent COVID-19 samples were obtained from the United States, Italy and Spain. T cells, B-cell-depleted T cells, or PBMCs supplied cDNA or gDNA.

CDR1 is MGHRA and CDR2 is YSYEKL in the germline V gene. The CDR3 is made up of 15 amino acids. Trimming took 3 bases from V and 5 from J, leaving 16 bases between them. How the authors handled the data: Nucleated cell number was recorded as an estimate derived from reference gene primer amplification. TCRdb keeps only in-frame clones here, not all; method: immunoSEQ multiplex PCR. Clone size and V and J calls were adopted from that table, with D and trimming inferred from the DNA. Here the sample spans over 350,000 clones, around nine tenths being singletons. The chain uses TRBV4-1 and TRBJ2-5; a possible D gene is TRBD1 (5 bases). Sequencing input: PBMCs or T cells enriched from blood (not recorded which). The TCR originated in a woman between 50 and 59 years old who had recovered from COVID-19. This CDR3 is CASSQWTKATETQYF. The CDR3 nucleotides are TGCGCCAGCAGCCAGTGGACAAAAGCGACGGAGACCCAGTACTTC.